This T cell receptor beta chain was recovered during a study of post-analysis software for immune sequencing data. Study-wide background: The patients showed relapsing-remitting, secondary progressive and progressive-relapsing multiple sclerosis courses.

Study-level points and caveats: When compared against controls, multiple sclerosis patients showed significantly lower normalized Chao1 diversity. TRBV5-6, TRBV5-1 and TRBV20-1 were among roughly 5 TRBV segments more frequent in patients than controls. Samples made in the same batch grouped tightly together by F measure.

TCR beta cDNA libraries had unique molecular identifiers. TCRdb itself ran the PCR reads through MiXCR, one entry per CDR3 protein. The data show some 240,000 distinct CDR3 sequences, 36% seen once. This clonotype was recorded many times. Antigen specificity is unknown. There are 13 residues in the CDR3. The germline CDR1 and CDR2 sequences are SGDLS and YYNGEE. The ends were cut back, 0 bases at V and 9 bases at J, with 7 bases in the middle. The chain combines TRBV9 with TRBJ1-6; D gene unclear. The sequence derives from a girl aged 10 to 17 with multiple sclerosis. The material sequenced was blood. The DNA for the CDR3 is TGTGCCAGCAGCGTAGTTGTCGGTTCACCCCTCCACTTT. This translates into CASSVVVGSPLHF. Combining the CDR3 with reference TRBV9 and TRBJ1-6 gives the whole variable domain DSGVTQTPKHLITATGQRVTLRCSPRSGDLSVYWYQQSLDQGLQFLIQYYNGEERAKGNILERFSAQQFPDLHSELNLSSLELGDSALYFCASSVVVGSPLHFGNGTRLTVT.